This entry is about one T cell receptor (beta chain). Its antigen is as yet unknown. Sequencing used immunoSEQ multiplex PCR; TCRdb keeps in-frame clones, though not all of them. The sample contains roughly 68,000 clones, around 83% of which appear only once. The data were taken from a study of OX40 agonist ivuxolimab in advanced cancers. Study-level background: Averaging 60 years in age, with a range of 23 to 79, the cohort was about 85% male.

The CDR3 is made up of 16 amino acids. Germline V gene lookup returns CDR1 LNHDA and CDR2 SQIVND (reference sequence). With V trimmed by 3 bases and J by 4 bases, 8 bases remained unmatched. Study conclusions and caveats: Compared with CD4+, CD8+ T cells on average had more expanded clones.

This TCR derives from an adult with an advanced solid tumor such as melanoma, head and neck, liver or kidney cancer. The chain uses TRBV19 and TRBJ2-1, with 8 nucleotides matching TRBD2. This specimen was CD4+ or CD8+ T cells sorted from blood, taken in a trial of the OX40 agonist ivuxolimab. The CDR3 region is CASSISGGTRYNEQFF. CDR3 bases: TGTGCCAGTAGTATTTCGGGGGGGACCCGATACAATGAGCAGTTCTTC.